This T cell receptor beta chain was captured in a study of T cells in localized non-small cell lung cancer. Study-wide results and limits: Prolonged overall survival went with higher T cell density in the blood. Sequencing involved a lone tumor region, leaving heterogeneity possible.

Measured with immunoSEQ multiplex PCR; TCRdb has only the in-frame clones, and not every one. This sample has about 46,000 clones, with around 81% found just once. Trimming removed 6 bases from V and 4 bases from J; junction bases left unmatched: 8. This CDR3 is 15 amino acids long. CDR1 SGHRS and CDR2 YFSETQ come from the germline V gene. A word on this clone: Its antigen is unidentified.

The origin of this receptor is a man aged 40-75 years with stage III lung adenocarcinoma. The chain has TRBV5-1 and TRBJ2-3; 10 bases map to TRBD1. The input for sequencing was peripheral blood mononuclear cells, taken before any cancer treatment. CDR3 residues: CASKTGQGEADTQYF. CDR3 coding DNA: TGCGCCAGCAAAACAGGACAGGGGGAGGCAGATACGCAGTATTTT.